These T cell receptor beta chains were read from a single sample in a study of CD8+CD57+ T cells in acquired aplastic anemia. TCRdb itself ran the reads through MiXCR, one entry per CDR3 protein. This table holds around 160,000 distinct CDR3 sequences, roughly 48% found once. Sequenced: sorted CD4+, CD8+, or CD8+CD57+ T cells (not recorded which) from PBMCs. The receptor source for this set is a human donor with aplastic anemia. The CDR3 runs from the conserved cysteine through the conserved F or W. The order of the fields is V gene, J gene, clone size, D gene, CDR3 DNA, CDR3 protein. D genes are given only for firm matches. Some rows have no size entry. The others give once, few or many, or a class for an expanded clone.

V: TRBV13; J: TRBJ1-1; size: -; D: -; DNA: TGTGCCAGCAGCATATTTAACACTGAAGCTTTCTTT; CDR3: CASSIFNTEAFF
V: TRBV20-1; J: TRBJ1-1; size: -; D: -; DNA: TGCAGTGCTAAAGAGGGGTCGCACACTGAAGCTTTCTTT; CDR3: CSAKEGSHTEAFF
V: TRBV7-9; J: TRBJ1-2; size: many; D: -; DNA: TGTGCCAGCAGCTTGGGGGGACGGTTGGAAGGCTACACCTTC; CDR3: CASSLGGRLEGYTF
V: TRBV10-3; J: TRBJ1-2; size: few; D: -; DNA: TGTGCCATCAGTTACGCTAGGGATGGGGTATCTGGCTACACCTTC; CDR3: CAISYARDGVSGYTF
V: TRBV4-1; J: TRBJ1-4; size: many; D: -; DNA: TGCGCCAGCAGCCAAGGAGGGGGTGGTGAAAAACTGTTTTTT; CDR3: CASSQGGGGEKLFF
V: TRBV5-1; J: TRBJ2-5; size: -; D: TRBD2; DNA: TGCGCCAGCAGCGCGAACGGGGGGGCCCAAGAGACCCAGTACTTC; CDR3: CASSANGGAQETQYF
V: TRBV10-3; J: TRBJ2-7; size: -; D: -; DNA: TGTGCCATCAGCCCCTTGCGGATCCCCGGGTACCACGAGCAGTACTTC; CDR3: CAISPLRIPGYHEQYF
V: TRBV10-3; J: TRBJ1-1; size: -; D: -; DNA: TGTGCCATCAGTACCCGCCCTACTGGACACAGGAACACTGAAGCTTTCTTT; CDR3: CAISTRPTGHRNTEAFF
V: TRBV11-3; J: TRBJ2-1; size: many; D: TRBD2; DNA: TGTGCCAGCCTAGACACCATTAGCGGGAGTAGGCGCAATGAGCAGTTCTTC; CDR3: CASLDTISGSRRNEQFF
V: TRBV5-1; J: TRBJ2-5; size: many; D: -; DNA: TGCGCCAGCAGCGGAGACAGTAATCAAGAGACCCAGTACTTC; CDR3: CASSGDSNQETQYF
V: TRBV7-6; J: TRBJ1-2; size: -; D: -; DNA: TGTGCCAGCAGCCCGACCAGATGGGATACAGGGAGGGATGGCTACACCTTC; CDR3: CASSPTRWDTGRDGYTF
V: TRBV11-1; J: TRBJ2-1; size: few; D: -; DNA: TGTGCCAGCAGCCCCTCGGACGGATACAATGAGCAGTTCTTC; CDR3: CASSPSDGYNEQFF
V: TRBV6-1; J: TRBJ2-1; size: few; D: -; DNA: TGTGCCAGCAGTGATAATCGCGGTAGCTCCTACAATGAGCAGTTCTTC; CDR3: CASSDNRGSSYNEQFF
V: TRBV23-1; J: TRBJ2-1; size: few; D: TRBD2; DNA: TGCGCCAGCAGTCGTATACTAGCGGGAGGCCCTTTGAACAATGAGCAGTTCTTC; CDR3: CASSRILAGGPLNNEQFF
V: TRBV7-8; J: TRBJ2-1; size: many; D: -; DNA: TGTGCCAGCAGCCCATCGGGCCGGGCGTTCTTC; CDR3: CASSPSGRAFF
V: TRBV12-3/TRBV12-4; J: TRBJ1-1; size: many; D: -; DNA: TGTGCCAGCAGTTCTAGTGGGGGTACTGAAGCTTTCTTT; CDR3: CASSSSGGTEAFF
V: TRBV7-6; J: TRBJ1-1; size: few; D: -; DNA: TGTGCCAGCAGCTTACAGGCTGGGATGGATACTGAAGCTTTCTTT; CDR3: CASSLQAGMDTEAFF
V: TRBV30; J: TRBJ1-6; size: many; D: -; DNA: TGTGCCTGGCGTGATAATTCACCCCTCCACTTT; CDR3: CAWRDNSPLHF
V: TRBV6-2/TRBV6-3; J: TRBJ2-1; size: many; D: TRBD1; DNA: TGTGCCAGCAGCCGACTTGGACAGGGGGCTAGTGAGCAGTTCTTC; CDR3: CASSRLGQGASEQFF
V: TRBV7-2; J: TRBJ1-6; size: -; D: TRBD1; DNA: TGTGCCAGCAGCCTCCGGACAGGGGATTCACCCCTCCACTTT; CDR3: CASSLRTGDSPLHF